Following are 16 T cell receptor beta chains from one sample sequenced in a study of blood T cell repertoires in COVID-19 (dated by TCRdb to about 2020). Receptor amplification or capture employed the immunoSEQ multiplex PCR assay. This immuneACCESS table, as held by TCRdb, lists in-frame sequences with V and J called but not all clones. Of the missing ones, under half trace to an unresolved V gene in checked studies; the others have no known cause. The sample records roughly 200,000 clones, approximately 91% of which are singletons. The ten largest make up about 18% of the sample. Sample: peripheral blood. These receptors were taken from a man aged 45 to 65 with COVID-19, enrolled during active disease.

The CDR3 loop reads CASRGGTSTYYNEQFF. For the CDR3, the DNA is TGTGCCAGCAGGGGGGGGACTAGCACCTACTACAATGAGCAGTTCTTC. The genes are TRBV2 and TRBJ2-1; 9 bases are a match to TRBD2. The CDR3 is made up of 16 amino acids. CDR1 is SNHLY, CDR2 FYNNEI, per germline. The V gene end was trimmed by 6 bases and the J gene end by 3 bases; junction bases not matched to a gene: 9.

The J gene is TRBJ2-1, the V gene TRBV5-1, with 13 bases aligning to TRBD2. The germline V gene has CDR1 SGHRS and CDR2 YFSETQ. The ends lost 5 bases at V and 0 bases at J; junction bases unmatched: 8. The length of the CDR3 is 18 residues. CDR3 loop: CASSQGTSGVSSYNEQFF. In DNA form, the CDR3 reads TGCGCCAGCAGTCAAGGGACTAGCGGGGTAAGCTCCTACAATGAGCAGTTCTTC.

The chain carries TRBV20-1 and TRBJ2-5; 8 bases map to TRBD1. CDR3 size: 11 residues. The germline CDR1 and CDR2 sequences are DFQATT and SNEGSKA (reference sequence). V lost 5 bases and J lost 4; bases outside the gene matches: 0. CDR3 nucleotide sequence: TGCAGTGCTGACAGGGGAGAGACCCAGTACTTC. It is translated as CSADRGETQYF.

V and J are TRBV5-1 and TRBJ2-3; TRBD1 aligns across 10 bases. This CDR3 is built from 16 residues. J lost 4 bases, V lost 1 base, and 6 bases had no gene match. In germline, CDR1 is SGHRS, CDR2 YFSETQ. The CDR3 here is CASSLFPGQGPDTQYF. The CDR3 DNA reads TGCGCCAGCAGCTTGTTCCCGGGACAGGGGCCAGATACGCAGTATTTT.

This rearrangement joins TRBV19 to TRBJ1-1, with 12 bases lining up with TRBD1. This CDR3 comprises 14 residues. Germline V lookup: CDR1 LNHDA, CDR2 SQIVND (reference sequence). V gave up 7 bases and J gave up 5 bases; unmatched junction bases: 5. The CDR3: CASMLGQGATEAFF. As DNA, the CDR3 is TGTGCCAGTATGTTGGGACAGGGGGCTACTGAAGCTTTCTTT.

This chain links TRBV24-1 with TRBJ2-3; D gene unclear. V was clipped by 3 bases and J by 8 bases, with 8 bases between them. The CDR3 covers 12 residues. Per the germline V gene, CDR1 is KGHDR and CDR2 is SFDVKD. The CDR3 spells CATSDSIGTQYF. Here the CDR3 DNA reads TGTGCCACCAGTGATAGTATCGGTACGCAGTATTTT.

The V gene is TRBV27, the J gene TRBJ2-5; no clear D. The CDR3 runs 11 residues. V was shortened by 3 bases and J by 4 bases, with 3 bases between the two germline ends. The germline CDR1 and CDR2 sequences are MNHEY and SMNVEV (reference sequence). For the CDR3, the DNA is TGTGCCAGCAGTTTTCGAGAGACCCAGTACTTC. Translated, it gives CASSFRETQYF.

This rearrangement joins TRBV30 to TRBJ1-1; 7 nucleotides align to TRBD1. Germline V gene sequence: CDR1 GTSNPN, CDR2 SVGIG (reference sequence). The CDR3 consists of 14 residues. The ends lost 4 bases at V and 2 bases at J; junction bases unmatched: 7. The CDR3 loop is CAWTRGILNTEAFF. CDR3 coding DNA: TGTGCCTGGACCAGGGGGATACTAAACACTGAAGCTTTCTTT.

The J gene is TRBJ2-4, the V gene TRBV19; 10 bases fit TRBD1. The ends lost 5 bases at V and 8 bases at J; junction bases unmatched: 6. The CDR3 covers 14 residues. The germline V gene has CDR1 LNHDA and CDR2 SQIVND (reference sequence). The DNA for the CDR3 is TGTGCCAGTAGTTACGGACAGGGGGGGTACATTCAGTACTTC. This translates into CASSYGQGGYIQYF.

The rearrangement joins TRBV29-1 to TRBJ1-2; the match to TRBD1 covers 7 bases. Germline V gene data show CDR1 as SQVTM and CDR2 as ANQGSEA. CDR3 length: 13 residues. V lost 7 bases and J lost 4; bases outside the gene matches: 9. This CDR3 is CSAIGGAGYGYTF. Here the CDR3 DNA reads TGCAGCGCCATAGGGGGCGCCGGCTATGGCTACACCTTC.

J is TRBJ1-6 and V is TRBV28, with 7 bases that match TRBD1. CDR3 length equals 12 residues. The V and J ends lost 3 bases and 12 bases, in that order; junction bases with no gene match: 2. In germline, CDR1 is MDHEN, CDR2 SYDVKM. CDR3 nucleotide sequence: TGTGCCAGCAGTTTCACAGGGGTACCCCTCCACTTT. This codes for CASSFTGVPLHF.

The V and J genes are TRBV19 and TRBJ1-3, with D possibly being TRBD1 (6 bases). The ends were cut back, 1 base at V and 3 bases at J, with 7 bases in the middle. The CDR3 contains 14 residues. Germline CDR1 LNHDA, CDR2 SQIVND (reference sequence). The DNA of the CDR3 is TGTGCCAGTAGTATAGGGACAGATGGAAACACCATATATTTT. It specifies CASSIGTDGNTIYF.

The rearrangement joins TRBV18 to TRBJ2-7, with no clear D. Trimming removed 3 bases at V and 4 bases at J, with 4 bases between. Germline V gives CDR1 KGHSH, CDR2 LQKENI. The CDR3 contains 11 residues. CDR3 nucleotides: TGTGCCAGCTCACCCGGGTACGAGCAGTACTTC. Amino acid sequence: CASSPGYEQYF.

CDR3 in DNA: TGTGCCAGCAGCGTAACCGGGGATAGCAATCAGCCCCAGCATTTT. It specifies CASSVTGDSNQPQHF. The V gene is TRBV9, the J gene TRBJ1-5, with unresolved D. V gave up 1 base and J gave up 0 bases, with 8 bases separating them. Germline-derived CDR1 and CDR2 are SGDLS and YYNGEE. The CDR3 has 15 amino acids.

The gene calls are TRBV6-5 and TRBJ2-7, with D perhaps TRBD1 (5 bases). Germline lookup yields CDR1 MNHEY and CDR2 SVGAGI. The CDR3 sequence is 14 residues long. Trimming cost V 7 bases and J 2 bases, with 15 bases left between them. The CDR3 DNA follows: TGTGCCAGCAAACGAGCCGGACACACCTACGAGCAGTACTTC. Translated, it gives CASKRAGHTYEQYF.

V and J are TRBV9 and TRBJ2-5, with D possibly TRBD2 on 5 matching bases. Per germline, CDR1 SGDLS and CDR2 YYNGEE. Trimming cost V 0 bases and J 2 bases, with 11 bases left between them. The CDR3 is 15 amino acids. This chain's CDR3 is CASSVGPGVQETQYF. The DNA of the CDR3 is TGTGCCAGCAGCGTAGGGCCCGGGGTACAAGAGACCCAGTACTTC.